These T cell receptor beta chains were read from a single sample in a study of cytomegalovirus exposure and HLA in healthy donors. Sequenced by immunoSEQ multiplex PCR; TCRdb stores in-frame clones only, minus some. The sample carries 150,000 to 200,000 clones, more than 60% recorded once. Sequencing used PBMCs. All receptors come from a female donor in good health and CMV-seronegative. The CDR3 runs from the conserved cysteine through the conserved F or W. A D gene is named only where the DNA matches it firmly. Some rows mark clone size as missing; the rest say once, few, many or name a class of expanded clone.

.	TRBV5-4	.	TRBJ2-2	CASSFQRAGAGELFF	TGTGCCAGCAGCTTCCAGCGGGCTGGGGCCGGGGAGCTGTTTTTT
.	TRBV30	.	TRBJ1-5	CAWTRGFDQPQHF	TGTGCCTGGACCAGGGGTTTCGATCAGCCCCAGCATTTT
.	TRBV4-3	TRBD1	TRBJ2-7	CASSQWTGDYEQYF	TGCGCCAGCAGCCAGTGGACAGGGGACTACGAGCAGTACTTC
.	TRBV5-5	.	TRBJ2-7	CASSLAGTVSYEQYF	TGTGCCAGCAGCTTGGCGGGGACTGTTTCCTACGAGCAGTACTTC
.	TRBV28	.	TRBJ2-6	CASSFYGTLHSGANVLTF	TGTGCCAGCAGTTTTTATGGGACACTTCACTCTGGGGCCAACGTCCTGACTTTC
.	TRBV27	.	TRBJ2-7	CASSQTGRGQYF	TGTGCCAGCAGTCAAACAGGGAGAGGGCAGTACTTC
.	TRBV28	TRBD2	TRBJ2-5	CASGPGTSGMQTQYF	TGTGCCAGCGGGCCCGGGACTAGCGGGATGCAGACCCAGTACTTC
.	TRBV11-1	TRBD2	TRBJ2-7	CASSLETSGVYEQYF	TGTGCCAGCAGCTTAGAGACTAGCGGGGTCTACGAGCAGTACTTC
.	TRBV5-5	TRBD1	TRBJ2-7	CASSLEDRGVYEQYF	TGTGCCAGCAGCTTGGAAGACAGGGGAGTCTACGAGCAGTACTTC
few	TRBV19	.	TRBJ2-3	CASSIEARGPDTQYF	TGTGCCAGTAGTATAGAGGCTAGAGGTCCAGATACGCAGTATTTT
.	TRBV30	.	TRBJ1-5	CAWSTGSGQPQHF	TGTGCCTGGAGTACCGGGTCGGGTCAGCCCCAGCATTTT
.	TRBV5-4	.	TRBJ1-1	CASTPGVVTEAFF	TGTGCCAGCACCCCGGGGGTGGTCACTGAAGCTTTCTTT
few	TRBV19	TRBD1	TRBJ1-1	CASSIEDRGHTEAFF	TGTGCCAGTAGTATAGAGGACAGGGGGCATACTGAAGCTTTCTTT
.	TRBV11-2	.	TRBJ1-3	CASRAPFRQGPGNTIYF	TGTGCCAGCAGGGCCCCTTTCCGCCAGGGGCCTGGAAACACCATATATTTT
few	TRBV5-8	.	TRBJ1-6	CASSLRGTYNSPLHF	TGTGCCAGCAGCTTGCGGGGAACCTATAATTCACCCCTCCACTTT
once	TRBV30	TRBD1	TRBJ1-1	CAWSVPGGNTEAFF	TGTGCCTGGAGTGTACCAGGGGGGAACACTGAAGCTTTCTTT
.	TRBV19	.	TRBJ1-3	CASSIGGRSGNTIYF	TGTGCCAGTAGTATAGGAGGGCGCTCTGGAAACACCATATATTTT
few	TRBV27	.	TRBJ2-6	CASSLQGRLSGANVLTF	TGTGCCAGCAGTTTACAGGGGCGTCTCTCTGGGGCCAACGTCCTGACTTTC
.	TRBV28	.	TRBJ1-2	CASSPGEGPRYTF	TGTGCCAGCAGTCCCGGGGAGGGGCCGCGCTACACCTTC
.	TRBV6-5	.	TRBJ2-5	CASSYRTALAQYF	TGTGCCAGCAGTTACAGGACAGCCCTTGCCCAGTACTTC
.	TRBV19	.	TRBJ1-5	CASSIDRGGRRGNQPQHF	TGTGCCAGTAGTATAGATCGGGGAGGGAGAAGGGGCAATCAGCCCCAGCATTTT
.	TRBV19	.	TRBJ1-4	CASSIGARVDEKLFF	TGTGCCAGTAGTATAGGGGCCAGGGTGGATGAAAAACTGTTTTTT
.	TRBV5-1	.	TRBJ1-1	CASSFDQKSRGGGTEAFF	TGCGCCAGCAGCTTCGATCAAAAATCCAGGGGCGGGGGCACTGAAGCTTTCTTT
.	TRBV11-3	TRBD1	TRBJ1-1	CASSMGQGGDTEAFF	TGTGCCAGCAGCATGGGACAGGGAGGTGACACTGAAGCTTTCTTT
.	TRBV5-1	.	TRBJ2-2	CASSLALAPRELFF	TGCGCCAGCAGCTTGGCCCTAGCACCCAGGGAGCTGTTTTTT
.	TRBV7-2	TRBD2	TRBJ2-2	CASSLVTTSGRIDPGELFF	TGTGCCAGCAGCTTAGTCACGACTAGCGGGAGGATTGATCCCGGGGAGCTGTTTTTT
.	TRBV11-2	.	TRBJ1-6	CASSARTAYNSPLHF	TGTGCCAGCAGCGCCCGGACAGCCTATAATTCACCCCTCCACTTT
.	TRBV2	TRBD1	TRBJ1-4	CASNIDRAGNEKLFF	TGTGCCAGCAATATCGACAGGGCGGGTAATGAAAAACTGTTTTTT
.	TRBV29-1	TRBD2	TRBJ2-4	CRSRTSGIENIQYF	TGCAGATCGAGAACTAGCGGGATAGAAAACATTCAGTACTTC
.	TRBV5-1	TRBD1	TRBJ2-7	CASTPGQAPYEQYF	TGCGCCAGCACACCGGGACAGGCCCCCTACGAGCAGTACTTC
.	TRBV6-5	TRBD2	TRBJ2-7	CASGRGGEGSEQYF	TGTGCCAGCGGGAGGGGAGGGGAAGGGTCCGAGCAGTACTTC
.	TRBV25-1	.	TRBJ1-1	CASRISGASAEAFF	TGTGCCAGCAGAATCTCAGGGGCTTCTGCTGAAGCTTTCTTT
.	TRBV2	TRBD2	TRBJ2-1	CANRGEGLHRNEQFF	TGTGCCAACCGGGGAGAGGGACTACACCGCAATGAGCAGTTCTTC
.	TRBV28	TRBD1	TRBJ2-7	CASSFFGQGYEQYF	TGTGCCAGCAGTTTCTTCGGACAGGGATACGAGCAGTACTTC
.	TRBV18	.	TRBJ2-2	CASSRTDQNTGELFF	TGTGCCAGCTCTAGGACAGACCAGAACACCGGGGAGCTGTTTTTT
.	TRBV6-5	TRBD1	TRBJ2-2	CASSVDRGTGELFF	TGTGCCAGCAGTGTGGACAGGGGTACCGGGGAGCTGTTTTTT
.	TRBV19	.	TRBJ1-5	CASKRGVGNQPQHF	TGTGCCAGTAAACGGGGTGTTGGCAATCAGCCCCAGCATTTT
.	TRBV7-2	.	TRBJ2-7	CASSLFIGVQYF	TGTGCCAGCAGCTTATTTATAGGGGTGCAGTACTTC
.	TRBV29-1	TRBD2	TRBJ2-3	CSVATSGASTDTQYF	TGCAGCGTTGCGACTAGCGGGGCCTCCACAGATACGCAGTATTTT
.	TRBV5-1	TRBD2	TRBJ2-7	CASSKTSGEAYEQYF	TGCGCCAGCAGCAAGACTAGCGGAGAAGCCTACGAGCAGTACTTC
.	TRBV7-7	.	TRBJ2-1	CASAPDWQGNEQFF	TGTGCTAGCGCCCCCGATTGGCAGGGCAATGAGCAGTTCTTC
.	TRBV7-6	.	TRBJ2-7	CASSLQGYDSYEQYF	TGTGCCAGCAGCTTACAGGGCTACGACTCCTACGAGCAGTACTTC
.	TRBV11-2	.	TRBJ2-5	CASSSHGSQETQYF	TGTGCCAGCAGCTCCCACGGGAGCCAAGAGACCCAGTACTTC
few	TRBV5-6	.	TRBJ1-4	CASSLREGIEKLFF	TGTGCCAGCAGCTTACGGGAGGGAATTGAAAAACTGTTTTTT
.	TRBV6-5	.	TRBJ1-5	CASRAPNQPQHF	TGTGCCAGCAGGGCTCCCAATCAGCCCCAGCATTTT
.	TRBV7-6	.	TRBJ2-7	CASSSDSHEQYF	TGTGCCAGCAGCTCGGACAGCCACGAGCAGTACTTC
.	TRBV6-6	TRBD1	TRBJ1-5	CASHAWTGSSNQPQHF	TGTGCCAGCCATGCCTGGACAGGGTCTAGCAATCAGCCCCAGCATTTT
.	TRBV5-7	.	TRBJ1-4	CASSFQGSATNEKLFF	TGTGCCAGCAGCTTTCAAGGGAGCGCAACTAATGAAAAACTGTTTTTT
.	TRBV28	TRBD1	TRBJ1-1	CASSRQGIDTEAFF	TGTGCCAGCAGTCGACAGGGAATAGACACTGAAGCTTTCTTT
.	TRBV9	.	TRBJ1-1	CASSDTKNTEAFF	TGTGCCAGCAGCGATACAAAGAACACTGAAGCTTTCTTT
.	TRBV29-1	.	TRBJ1-4	CSVLNLNEKLFF	TGCAGCGTCTTAAATCTTAATGAAAAACTGTTTTTT
.	TRBV12-1	.	TRBJ2-7	CARQTSGVSYEQYF	TGTGCCAGACAGACTAGCGGGGTTTCCTACGAGCAGTACTTC